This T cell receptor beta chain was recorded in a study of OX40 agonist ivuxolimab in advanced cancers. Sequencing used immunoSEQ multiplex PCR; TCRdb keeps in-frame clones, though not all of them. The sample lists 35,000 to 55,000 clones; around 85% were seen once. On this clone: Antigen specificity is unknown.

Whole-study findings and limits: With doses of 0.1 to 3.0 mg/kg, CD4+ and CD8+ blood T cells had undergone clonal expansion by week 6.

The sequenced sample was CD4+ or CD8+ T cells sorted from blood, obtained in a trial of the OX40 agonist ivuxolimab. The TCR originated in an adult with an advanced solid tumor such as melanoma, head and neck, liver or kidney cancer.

Here the CDR3 reads CASSLGVTGNYGYTF. The CDR3 nucleotides read TGTGCCAGCAGCTTGGGGGTGACAGGGAACTATGGCTACACCTTC. This chain uses TRBV5-8 with TRBJ1-2; 7 bases are a match to TRBD1. This CDR3 spans 15 amino acids. The germline CDR1 and CDR2 sequences are SGHTS and YDEGEE. After removal of 0 bases from V and 2 bases from J, the junction contained 4 bases not matched to a gene.